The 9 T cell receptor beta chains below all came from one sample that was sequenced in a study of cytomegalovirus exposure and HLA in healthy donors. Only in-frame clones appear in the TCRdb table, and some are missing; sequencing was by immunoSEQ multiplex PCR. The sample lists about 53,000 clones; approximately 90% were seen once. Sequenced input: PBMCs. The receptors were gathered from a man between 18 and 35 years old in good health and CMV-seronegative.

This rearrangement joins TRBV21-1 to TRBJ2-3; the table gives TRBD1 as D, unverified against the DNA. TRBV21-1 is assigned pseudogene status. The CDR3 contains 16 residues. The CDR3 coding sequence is TGTGCCAGCAGCAAAGGTTCGGGACAGGGTCAAGATACGCAGTATTTT. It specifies CASSKGSGQGQDTQYF.

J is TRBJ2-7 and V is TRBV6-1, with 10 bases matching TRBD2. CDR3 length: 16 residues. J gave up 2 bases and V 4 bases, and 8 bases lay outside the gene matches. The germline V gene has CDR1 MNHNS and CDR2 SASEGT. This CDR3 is CASSASLGLAAYEQYF. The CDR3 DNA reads TGTGCCAGCAGTGCCTCACTTGGACTAGCGGCCTACGAGCAGTACTTC.

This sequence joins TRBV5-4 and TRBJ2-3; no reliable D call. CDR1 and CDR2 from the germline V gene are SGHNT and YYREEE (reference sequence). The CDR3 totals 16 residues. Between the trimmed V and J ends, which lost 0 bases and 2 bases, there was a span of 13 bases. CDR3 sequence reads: CASSLVLTPPTDTQYF. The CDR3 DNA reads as TGTGCCAGCAGCTTGGTTCTAACCCCCCCCACAGATACGCAGTATTTT.

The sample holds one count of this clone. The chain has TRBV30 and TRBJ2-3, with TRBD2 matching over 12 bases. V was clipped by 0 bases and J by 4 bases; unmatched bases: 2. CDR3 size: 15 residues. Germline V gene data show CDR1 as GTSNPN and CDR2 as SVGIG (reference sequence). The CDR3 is CAWSVGLAGSDTQYF. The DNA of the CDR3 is TGTGCCTGGAGTGTAGGACTAGCGGGATCAGATACGCAGTATTTT.

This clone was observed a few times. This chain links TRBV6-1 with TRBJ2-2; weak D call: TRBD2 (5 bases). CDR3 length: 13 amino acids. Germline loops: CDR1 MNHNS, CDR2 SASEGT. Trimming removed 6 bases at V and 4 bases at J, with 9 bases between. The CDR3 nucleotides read TGTGCCAGCAGGACAACTAGCACCGGGGAGCTGTTTTTT. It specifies CASRTTSTGELFF.

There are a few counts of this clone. Here the CDR3 DNA reads TGTGCCAGCAGCCCTGAAGACTTCGGCTACGAGCAGTACTTC. It codes for CASSPEDFGYEQYF. This chain links TRBV7-8 with TRBJ2-7; D is ambiguous. Deletions cut 5 bases from V and 3 bases from J, with 14 bases between. The germline V gene has CDR1 SGHVS and CDR2 FQNEAQ. This CDR3 is 14 amino acids long.

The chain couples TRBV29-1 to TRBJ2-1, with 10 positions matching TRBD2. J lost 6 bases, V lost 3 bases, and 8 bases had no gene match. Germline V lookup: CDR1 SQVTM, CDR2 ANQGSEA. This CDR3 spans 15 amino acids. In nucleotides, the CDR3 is TGCAGCGTTGATAGAAATAGCGGGAGGTCCAATGAGCAGTTCTTC. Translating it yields CSVDRNSGRSNEQFF.

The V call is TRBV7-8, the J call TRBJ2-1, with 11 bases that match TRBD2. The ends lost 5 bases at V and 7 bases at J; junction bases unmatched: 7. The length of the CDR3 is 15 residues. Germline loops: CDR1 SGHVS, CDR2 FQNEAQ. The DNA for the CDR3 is TGTGCCAGCAGCGGTAGCGGGAGGGCCTCAAATGAGCAGTTCTTC. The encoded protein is CASSGSGRASNEQFF.

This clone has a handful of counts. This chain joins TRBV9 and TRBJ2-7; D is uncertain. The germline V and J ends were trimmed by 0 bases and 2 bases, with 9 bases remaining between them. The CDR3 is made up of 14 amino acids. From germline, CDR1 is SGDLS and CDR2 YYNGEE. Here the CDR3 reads CASSVDHTAYEQYF. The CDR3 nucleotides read TGTGCCAGCAGCGTAGATCACACCGCCTACGAGCAGTACTTC.